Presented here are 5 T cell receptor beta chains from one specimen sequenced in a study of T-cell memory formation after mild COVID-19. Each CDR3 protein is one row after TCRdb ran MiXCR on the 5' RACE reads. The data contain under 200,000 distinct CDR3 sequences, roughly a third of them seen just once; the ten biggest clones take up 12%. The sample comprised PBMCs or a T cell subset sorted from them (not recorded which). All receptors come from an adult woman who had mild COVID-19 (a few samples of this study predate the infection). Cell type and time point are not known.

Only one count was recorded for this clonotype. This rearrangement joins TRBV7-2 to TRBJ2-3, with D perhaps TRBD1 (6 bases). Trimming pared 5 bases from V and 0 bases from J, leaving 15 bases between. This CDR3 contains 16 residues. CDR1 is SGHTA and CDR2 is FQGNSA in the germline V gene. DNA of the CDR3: TGTGCCAGCAGCCCCACACCACAGGGAAGCACAGATACGCAGTATTTT. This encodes CASSPTPQGSTDTQYF.

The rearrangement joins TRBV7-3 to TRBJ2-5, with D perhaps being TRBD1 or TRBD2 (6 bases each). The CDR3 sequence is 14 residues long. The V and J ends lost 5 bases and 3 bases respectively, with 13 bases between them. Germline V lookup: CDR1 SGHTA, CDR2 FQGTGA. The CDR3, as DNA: TGTGCCAGCAGCCCTACGGGGGCAAAAGAGACCCAGTACTTC. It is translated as CASSPTGAKETQYF. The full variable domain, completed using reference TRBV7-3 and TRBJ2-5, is GAGVSQTPSNKVTEKGKYVELRCDPISGHTALYWYRQSLGQGPEFLIYFQGTGAADDSGLPNDRFFAVRPEGSVSTLKIQRTERGDSAVYLCASSPTGAKETQYFGPGTRLLVL.

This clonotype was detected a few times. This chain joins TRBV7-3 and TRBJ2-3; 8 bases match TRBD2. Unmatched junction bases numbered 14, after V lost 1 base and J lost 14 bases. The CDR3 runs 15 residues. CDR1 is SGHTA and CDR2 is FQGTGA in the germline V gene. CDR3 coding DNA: TGTGCCAGCAGCTTAATGGGCCTAGCGGGCTCCCTGCCGTATTTT. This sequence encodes CASSLMGLAGSLPYF.

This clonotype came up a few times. CDR3 coding DNA: TGTGCCAGCAGCTTGGTTACGGGGAATCAGCCCCAGCATTTT. Its protein is CASSLVTGNQPQHF. This sequence joins TRBV5-5 and TRBJ1-5; D is uncertain. In germline, CDR1 is SGHKS, CDR2 YYEKEE (reference sequence). The CDR3 extends over 14 amino acids. V was cut by 0 bases and J by 4 bases, with 8 bases left in between.

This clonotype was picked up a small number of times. DNA for the CDR3: TGTGCCAGCAGCTACCAGACAGGGAGGGAAGCTTTCTTT. As protein: CASSYQTGREAFF. The V call is TRBV5-4, the J call TRBJ1-1; 7 bases agree with TRBD1. This CDR3 is 13 amino acids long. The V gene's germline CDR1 is SGHNT and CDR2 YYREEE (reference sequence). V dropped 3 bases and J dropped 8; count of bases not matched to a gene: 7.